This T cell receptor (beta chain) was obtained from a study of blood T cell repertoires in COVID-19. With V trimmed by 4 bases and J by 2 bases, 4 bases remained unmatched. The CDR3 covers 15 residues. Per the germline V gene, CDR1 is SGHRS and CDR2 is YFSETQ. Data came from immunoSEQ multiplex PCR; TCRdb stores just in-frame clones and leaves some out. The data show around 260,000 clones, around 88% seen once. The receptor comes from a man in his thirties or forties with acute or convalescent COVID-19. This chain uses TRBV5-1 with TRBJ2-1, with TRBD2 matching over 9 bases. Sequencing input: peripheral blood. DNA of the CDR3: TGCGCCAGCAGCGTGACTAGCGGCACCTACAATGAGCAGTTCTTC. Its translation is CASSVTSGTYNEQFF.